This record covers a single T cell receptor beta chain. Its antigen is still unknown. Nothing much larger sits one base from this clone, and base qualities are not available. The donors were healthy, HIV-negative adults with no recently reported acute infections or vaccinations. Only Caucasian adults living in Nashville, Tennessee, USA were represented among the donors. Magnetic negative selection was used to enrich CD4+ T cells, after which naive cells were positively selected on CD45RA and the negative fraction became the memory subset. After blood collection by leukapheresis, PBMCs were isolated using Ficoll-Histopaque density gradient centrifugation and then cryopreserved in the vapor phase of liquid nitrogen. Analytical flow cytometry was used to check the purity and quantity of every magnetically sorted T cell population. Genomic DNA was isolated from every sorted fraction and measured by UV absorbance on a Nanodrop 2000c.

This specimen belongs to a study of shared clonotypes between healthy human individuals (TCRdb year 2020). About the investigation overall: A couple of women and a few men aged 18 to 49 years were included in the cohort. Per donor, leukapheresis produced somewhere between about 0.85 and 10 billion PBMCs. Per donor, three plates each were used for CD4 naive and CD4 memory, two for CD8 naive, and one for CD8 memory. Libraries were prepared and TCR repertoires were sequenced by different laboratories using diverse techniques, in order to increase sequencing depth and limit assay-specific biases. To estimate repertoire size and how much clonotype sharing occurs between individuals, the study deeply sequenced the blood TCR repertoires of several healthy adults. What the authors observed across the whole study: Pairwise subsampling indicated that sequencing depth was expected to affect the degree of clonotype sharing among donors. Larger estimated clonotype richness was generally found for naive subsets than for memory subsets. Incomplete sequencing was indicated by rarefaction of sorted-subset datasets, despite the large sequencing depth. Because the study included only a small number of donors, the genetic and exposure-history diversity represented was limited. When several donors were compared, the shared fraction of clonotypes was about 5% for naive CD4, over 3% for naive CD8, roughly 2.3% for memory CD4, and 0.3% to 0.5% for memory CD8. Sampling was restricted to blood, and TCR repertoires in tissue are likely to differ from TCR repertoires in blood. Compared with non-shared clonotypes, the clonotypes found in all four sorted-subset donors had higher generation probabilities.

Using the deep immunoSEQ assay, multiplex PCR amplified TCR CDR3 regions from genomic DNA. For each cell subset, the extracted genomic DNA was distributed evenly across all wells of several immunoSEQ 96-well plates, and each plate served as one replicate. For sorted subsets, each replicate PCR was loaded with approximately 0.2 ug genomic DNA, equivalent to 30,000 or so T cell genomes. Purified libraries were measured with a Qubit 3.0 fluorometer, size-checked on a Bioanalyzer 2100, and measured again with the KAPA Library Quantification kit. Every immunoSEQ 96-well plate was sequenced on a dedicated single-read 150-cycle Illumina NextSeq 550 flow cell. The study's processing was this. The immunoSEQ output contained only junctional sequences without quality scores, so filtering could not match that applied to full-length reads. Sequences were annotated with PyIR, a Python wrapper for IgBLAST v1.9, and V/J genes and CDR3 were assigned using IMGT germline references. Reads with weak V/J assignments (E-value above 1e-6), missing CDR3, stop codons, out-of-frame junctions, or ambiguous translated residues were removed. V3J clonotypes were defined by identical inferred V gene, J gene, and CDR3 amino acid sequence. The percentage overlap between two repertoires was calculated by dividing the number of shared unique clonotypes by the size of the smaller repertoire. Repertoire richness was assessed with RTK rarefaction, the Chao1 estimator, and Recon v2.1 estimates of unobserved clonotypes. Generation probabilities for all TCRbeta clonotypes obtained by the gDNA method from several donors were computed using OLGA. TCRdb took over this immuneACCESS table, retaining in-frame rearrangements with V and J assigned. Such tables are incomplete; in checked studies, under half of the missing clones stem from an unresolved V gene, and the remainder is unexplained. The V and J calls and clone size come from that table; D and trimming were worked out from the DNA. The sample has fewer than 400,000 clones on record, 74% of them singletons. The ten largest clones capture 10% of the sample.

Sequenced sample: memory CD4+ T cells sorted from blood. The cell subset or site label, read with the paper, signifies: CD45RA-negative fraction. The clonotype originates from a man aged 25 to 40 in good health.

The base sequence is TGTGCCAGCGAGAACCCAGGGACAGATACGCAGTATTTT. Its protein reads: CASENPGTDTQYF. The V gene is TRBV2 and the J gene is TRBJ2-3; TRBD1 is possibly the D segment (5 matching bases). Taken from the germline V gene, the CDR1 and CDR2 loops are SNHLY and FYNNEI. The germline ends are 12 bases apart after V is trimmed by 8 bases and J by 3 bases. The CDR3 spans 13 residues, from the cysteine through the phenylalanine. Just the 39-base CDR3 DNA is kept, in frame starting at base 1. Where the CDR3 stops, the reference TRBV2 and TRBJ2-3 genes take over; the full variable domain is EPEVTQTPSHQVTQMGQEVILRCVPISNHLYFYWYRQILGQKVEFLVSFYNNEISEKSEIFDDQFSVERPDGSNFTLKIRSTKLEDSAMYFCASENPGTDTQYFGPGTRLTVL.